These 32 T cell receptor beta chains originate from one sample sequenced in a study of blood T cell repertoires in COVID-19. Generated by immunoSEQ multiplex PCR, the TCRdb table keeps only in-frame clones and is missing some. The sample has nearly 400,000 clones; around nine tenths are singletons. What was sequenced was PBMCs or T cells enriched from blood (not recorded which). The receptors were sampled from a woman aged 25 to 39 who had recovered from COVID-19.

This clone turned up a few times. The rearrangement joins TRBV6-5 to TRBJ1-3, with 8 nucleotides matching TRBD1. Germline values: CDR1 MNHEY, CDR2 SVGAGI. With 5 bases clipped from V and 0 bases from J, the junction kept 3 bases outside the gene matches. This CDR3 spans 15 amino acids. Written as DNA, the CDR3 is TGTGCCAGCAGTCCGGACAGGGCCTCTGGAAACACCATATATTTT. Translating it yields CASSPDRASGNTIYF.

The genes are TRBV19 and TRBJ2-3, with 9 bases fitting TRBD1. V was clipped by 3 bases and J by 6 bases; unmatched bases: 7. Germline CDR1 reads LNHDA; CDR2 reads SQIVND (reference sequence). This CDR3 is 15 amino acids long. For the CDR3, the DNA is TGTGCCAGTAGTATTGGGACAGGGACCATGGATACGCAGTATTTT. Translated, it gives CASSIGTGTMDTQYF.

The chain links TRBV6-2 or TRBV6-3 to TRBJ2-1; 10 bases are a match to TRBD1. This CDR3 contains 16 residues. Germline V CDR1 and CDR2: MNHEY, SVGEGT. Germline trimming cut 2 bases from V and 1 base from J; bases unmatched to any gene: 2. CDR3 sequence: CASSYRGQGSYNEQFF. CDR3 DNA sequence: TGTGCCAGCAGTTACAGGGGACAGGGGTCCTACAATGAGCAGTTCTTC.

V usage is TRBV5-4 and J usage is TRBJ2-7, with 8 positions matching TRBD1. CDR1 is SGHNT and CDR2 is YYREEE in the germline V gene (reference sequence). The CDR3 runs to 15 residues. With 1 base clipped from V and 6 bases from J, the junction kept 9 bases outside the gene matches. The chain's CDR3 is CASSLPGQAVSEQYF. In DNA form, the CDR3 reads TGTGCCAGCAGCTTGCCGGGACAGGCCGTCTCCGAGCAGTACTTC.

This sequence joins TRBV6-4 and TRBJ2-2; perhaps TRBD2 as D (6 bases). Germline loops: CDR1 MRHNA, CDR2 SNTAGT. The CDR3 contains 15 residues. V dropped 0 bases and J dropped 3 bases, with 8 bases sitting between them. The CDR3 region is CASSDSGTYTGELFF. The CDR3, as DNA: TGTGCCAGCAGTGACTCGGGGACTTACACCGGGGAGCTGTTTTTT.

The V gene is TRBV28, the J gene TRBJ2-1, with 10 bases aligning to TRBD2. V lost 2 bases, J lost 1 base, and 2 bases stayed unmatched. Germline V gives CDR1 MDHEN, CDR2 SYDVKM. The length of the CDR3 is 16 residues. CDR3 loop: CASSLKGLASYNEQFF. The CDR3 coding sequence is TGTGCCAGCAGTTTAAAGGGACTAGCGTCCTACAATGAGCAGTTCTTC.

The chain recombines TRBV6-5 with TRBJ2-7, with 8 bases fitting TRBD1. V shed 0 bases, J shed 4 bases, and the junction held 8 bases outside the gene matches. Looked up from germline, CDR1 is MNHEY and CDR2 is SVGAGI. This CDR3 is built from 16 residues. DNA for the CDR3: TGTGCCAGCAGTTACTCGTATGGGACAGGTTTTTACGAGCAGTACTTC. Residues: CASSYSYGTGFYEQYF.

This clone has just one count. The chain has TRBV29-1 and TRBJ1-2, with 8 nucleotides matching TRBD1. J gave up 8 bases and V 4 bases, and 9 bases lay outside the gene matches. CDR3 length equals 13 residues. The germline V gene encodes CDR1 SQVTM and CDR2 ANQGSEA. CDR3 bases: TGCAGCGTTGGCCCCGACAGGGGCGGCGGCTACACCTTC. It translates to CSVGPDRGGGYTF.

The rearrangement joins TRBV24-1 to TRBJ1-5; D possibly corresponds to TRBD1 (6 bases). In germline, CDR1 is KGHDR, CDR2 SFDVKD. The V end lost 0 bases, the J end lost 5 bases, and 7 bases lay between the germline ends. The CDR3 is 14 residues long. The CDR3 coding sequence is TGTGCCACCAGTGATTTGAAGGGGGATCAGCCCCAGCATTTT. This gives the protein CATSDLKGDQPQHF.

The genes are TRBV28 and TRBJ2-7, with 7 nucleotides matching TRBD1. The V gene end was trimmed by 8 bases and the J gene end by 7 bases; junction bases not matched to a gene: 11. From germline, CDR1 is MDHEN and CDR2 SYDVKM. The CDR3 has 13 amino acids. CDR3 loop: CASGTTGYGEQYF. In DNA, the CDR3 is TGTGCCAGCGGGACGACAGGGTACGGGGAGCAGTACTTC.

The V and J genes are TRBV27 and TRBJ1-1; 7 bases line up with TRBD1. CDR1 and CDR2 from the germline V gene are MNHEY and SMNVEV (reference sequence). The V segment lost 0 bases and the J segment 0 bases; nucleotides outside the gene matches: 10. The CDR3 is 18 amino acids. Here the CDR3 reads CASSLSARGLVMNTEAFF. The CDR3 coding sequence is TGTGCCAGCAGTTTATCAGCTAGGGGGCTTGTTATGAACACTGAAGCTTTCTTT.

The chain recombines TRBV19 with TRBJ1-6, with 9 bases lining up with TRBD1. Germline loops: CDR1 LNHDA, CDR2 SQIVND (reference sequence). This CDR3 is built from 13 residues. V was clipped by 8 bases and J by 10 bases; unmatched bases: 6. The CDR3 DNA is TGTGCCAGTGGAGACAGGGGGACCTCACCCCTCCACTTT. Amino acid sequence: CASGDRGTSPLHF.

The CDR3 sequence is CAISRGLAGGPYEQYF. CDR3 sequence (DNA): TGTGCCATCAGCCGGGGACTAGCGGGAGGACCCTACGAGCAGTACTTC. The chain is built from TRBV10-3 and TRBJ2-7; 15 bases match TRBD2. The CDR3 is 16 residues long. CDR1 is ENHRY, CDR2 SYGVKD, per germline. The J segment lost 2 bases and the V segment lost 6 bases, leaving 5 bases of the junction unmatched.

The chain uses TRBV12-3 or TRBV12-4 and TRBJ2-5; D uncertain. The ends were cut back, 3 bases at V and 5 bases at J, with 10 bases in the middle. This CDR3 has 13 amino acids. CDR3 bases: TGTGCCAGCAGTTTGCGAGGAATGGAGACCCAGTACTTC. This codes for CASSLRGMETQYF.

This clone appeared a single time. The rearrangement links TRBV7-3 to TRBJ2-1, with D possibly TRBD2 on 6 matching bases. V dropped 2 bases and J dropped 4 bases, with 15 bases sitting between them. The CDR3 totals 16 residues. Germline values: CDR1 SGHTA, CDR2 FQGTGA. The CDR3 spells CASSLRSAGPYNEQFF. CDR3 sequence (DNA): TGTGCCAGCAGCTTACGTTCGGCGGGGCCTTACAATGAGCAGTTCTTC.

This clone was seen just once. V is TRBV5-6 and J is TRBJ2-7; 9 bases agree with TRBD1. CDR1 SGHDT and CDR2 YYEEEE come from the germline V gene. This CDR3 contains 16 residues. J gave up 1 base and V 5 bases, and 10 bases lay outside the gene matches. CDR3 bases: TGTGCCAGCAGGCGTTACCGGGACAGGGCGTCCTACGAGCAGTACTTC. This codes for CASRRYRDRASYEQYF. Full variable domain (missing parts from reference TRBV5-6 and TRBJ2-7): DAGVTQSPTHLIKTRGQQVTLRCSPKSGHDTVSWYQQALGQGPQFIFQYYEEEERQRGNFPDRFSGHQFPNYSSELNVNALLLGDSALYLCASRRYRDRASYEQYFGPGTRLTVT.

V is TRBV4-1 and J is TRBJ1-6; TRBD1 is a possible D gene (6 bases). The V gene lost 2 bases and the J gene lost 8 bases, with 16 bases spanning the gap. The CDR3 consists of 16 residues. CDR1 and CDR2 (germline): MGHRA, YSYEKL. CDR3 DNA sequence: TGCGCCAGCAGCCAATTTCCGACAGGATTCGATTCACCCCTCCACTTT. Translated, it gives CASSQFPTGFDSPLHF.

The V and J genes are TRBV5-1 and TRBJ2-6, with D maybe TRBD1 (6 bases). This CDR3 comprises 17 residues. Trimming took 2 bases from V and 1 from J, leaving 13 bases between them. Looked up from germline, CDR1 is SGHRS and CDR2 is YFSETQ. Written as DNA, the CDR3 is TGCGCCAGCAGCTTACAATACAGGGAATCTGGGGCCAACGTCCTGACTTTC. Translated: CASSLQYRESGANVLTF. Based on the CDR3 plus reference TRBV5-1 and TRBJ2-6, the full variable domain is KAGVTQTPRYLIKTRGQQVTLSCSPISGHRSVSWYQQTPGQGLQFLFEYFSETQRNKGNFPGRFSGRQFSNSRSEMNVSTLELGDSALYLCASSLQYRESGANVLTFGAGSRLTVL.

This clone has only a few counts. The chain links TRBV30 to TRBJ1-2; no reliable D call. Germline CDR1 is GTSNPN and CDR2 is SVGIG (reference sequence). This CDR3 comprises 16 residues. The ends were cut back, 3 bases at V and 0 bases at J, with 17 bases in the middle. CDR3 DNA: TGTGCCTGGAGAAGTTCGGTGATAAGAGCTAACTATGGCTACACCTTC. This translates into CAWRSSVIRANYGYTF.

The V call is TRBV7-8, the J call TRBJ1-4; 11 bases fit TRBD1. Germline V gene sequence: CDR1 SGHVS, CDR2 FQNEAQ. CDR3 length: 16 amino acids. V shed 2 bases and J 8 bases; nucleotides not matched to a gene: 7. The CDR3 protein is CASSLYRTGGGEKLFF. The CDR3 coding sequence is TGTGCCAGCAGCTTATACAGGACAGGGGGCGGGGAAAAACTGTTTTTT. Variable domain in full (rest from reference TRBV7-8 and TRBJ1-4): GAGVSQSPRYKVAKRGQDVALRCDPISGHVSLFWYQQALGQGPEFLTYFQNEAQLDKSGLPSDRFFAERPEGSVSTLKIQRTQQEDSAVYLCASSLYRTGGGEKLFFGSGTQLSVL.

This clone was seen only once. V is TRBV6-5 and J is TRBJ1-6; D not resolved. Germline V lookup: CDR1 MNHEY, CDR2 SVGAGI. The CDR3 is made up of 13 amino acids. Trimming took off 9 bases at V and 9 bases at J, with 15 bases between the two ends. The CDR3, as DNA: TGTGCCAGTCGCCGGGAAAGGAGTTCACCCCTCCACTTT. Translated, it gives CASRRERSSPLHF.

This clone has a single count. This chain connects TRBV5-1 to TRBJ1-4, with D tentatively TRBD1 (5 bases). This CDR3 comprises 16 residues. Trimming took off 5 bases at V and 4 bases at J, with 18 bases between the two ends. Germline lookup yields CDR1 SGHRS and CDR2 YFSETQ. The CDR3 loop reads CASSPTEQDVNEKLFF. The CDR3 DNA follows: TGCGCCAGCAGTCCAACCGAACAGGACGTTAATGAAAAACTGTTTTTT.

This chain uses TRBV6-5 with TRBJ1-2, with 8 bases matching TRBD1. V gave up 0 bases and J gave up 6 bases; unmatched junction bases: 3. The CDR3 sequence is 14 residues long. CDR1 MNHEY and CDR2 SVGAGI come from the germline V gene. CDR3: CASSYSQGANGYTF. The CDR3 DNA reads as TGTGCCAGCAGTTACTCGCAGGGGGCCAATGGCTACACCTTC.

This chain uses TRBV7-9 with TRBJ1-1; the D is unclear. Germline assignment: CDR1 SEHNR and CDR2 FQNEAQ (reference sequence). The CDR3 totals 15 residues. V was clipped by 4 bases and J by 8 bases, with 20 bases between them. The CDR3 loop is CASSSQSIKDKEAFF. The CDR3 nucleotides are TGTGCCAGCAGCTCCCAATCCATTAAAGACAAGGAAGCTTTCTTT.

The V gene is TRBV18, the J gene TRBJ1-3; D perhaps matches TRBD1 (6 bases). This CDR3 is 16 amino acids long. Germline V CDR1 and CDR2: KGHSH, LQKENI. V was pared by 2 bases and J by 4 bases, with 15 bases between. CDR3 amino acids: CASSPKSGAVGNTIYF. The CDR3 DNA is TGTGCCAGCTCACCAAAGTCAGGGGCAGTCGGAAACACCATATATTTT.

The chain recombines TRBV4-2 with TRBJ2-7, with 9 nucleotides matching TRBD1. There are 15 residues in the CDR3. The V gene's germline CDR1 is LGHNA and CDR2 YNFKEQ. The junction had 3 bases not matched to a gene; V was cut back by 0 bases and J by 3 bases. The CDR3: CASSQDSGQGYEQYF. CDR3 coding DNA: TGTGCCAGCAGCCAAGATTCGGGACAGGGCTACGAGCAGTACTTC.

A few counts support this clone. The chain combines TRBV4-1 with TRBJ2-3, with TRBD2 matching over 9 bases. Looked up from germline, CDR1 is MGHRA and CDR2 is YSYEKL. Germline trimming cut 4 bases from V and 2 bases from J; bases unmatched to any gene: 7. CDR3 length: 16 residues. The CDR3 bases are TGCGCCAGCAGCCTCTCGGGACTAGCAGACACAGATACGCAGTATTTT. It translates to CASSLSGLADTDTQYF.

The chain links TRBV18 to TRBJ1-2; no firm D call. The CDR3 sequence is 14 residues long. Deletions cut 4 bases from V and 5 bases from J, with 14 bases between. From germline, CDR1 is KGHSH and CDR2 LQKENI. The CDR3 here is CASSQEQSRYGYTF. CDR3 nucleotides: TGTGCCAGCTCACAGGAACAGTCCAGATATGGCTACACCTTC.

The rearrangement uses TRBV4-3 and TRBJ1-5; TRBD1 is a possible D gene (5 bases). The germline V gene encodes CDR1 LGHNA and CDR2 YSLEER. CDR3 length equals 15 residues. Trimming left V 6 bases short and J 4 bases short, with 16 bases between. CDR3 sequence reads: CASSDSGHPNQPQHF. As DNA, the CDR3 is TGCGCCAGCAGTGACAGTGGGCACCCAAATCAGCCCCAGCATTTT.

The chain has TRBV20-1 and TRBJ2-5; no reliable D call. The CDR3 contains 10 residues. V lost 3 bases and J 10 bases, leaving 9 bases between the germline ends. Germline CDR1 reads DFQATT; CDR2 reads SNEGSKA (reference sequence). For the CDR3, the DNA is TGCAGTGCTAGTGGAGCTGTCCAGTACTTC. Translation: CSASGAVQYF.

A single count supports this clone. The rearrangement joins TRBV28 to TRBJ1-6; 7 bases are a match to TRBD1. Germline trimming cut 7 bases from V and 7 bases from J; bases unmatched to any gene: 7. Germline V gives CDR1 MDHEN, CDR2 SYDVKM. This CDR3 region has 14 residues. The CDR3 sequence: CASTSRGRNSPLHF. The CDR3 DNA is TGTGCCAGCACCTCGAGGGGGCGCAATTCACCCCTCCACTTT.

The sample holds one count of this clone. The rearrangement links TRBV5-1 to TRBJ1-4; D unresolved. V dropped 2 bases and J dropped 10 bases, with 15 bases sitting between them. CDR1 and CDR2 (germline): SGHRS, YFSETQ. The CDR3 length is 14 residues. As DNA, the CDR3 is TGCGCCAGCAGCTTAACATGGCTCGGCGGAAAACTGTTTTTT. Translated, it gives CASSLTWLGGKLFF.